This T cell receptor (beta chain) was sequenced during a study of early T cells in non-severe SARS-CoV-2 infection. The overall study: With bulk RNA from unsorted whole blood as input, sequencing yielded unpaired chains. Study results and caveats: Matching with VDJdb favored anti-spike CD8 responses (missing private and CD4 specificities).

The TCR library protocol attached unique molecular identifiers to the individual cDNA molecules. TCRdb analysed the 5' RACE reads with MiXCR anew, one entry per CDR3 protein. The sample holds tens of thousands of distinct CDR3 sequences, roughly an eighth seen once. The CDR3 runs to 10 residues. The V end was cut by 3 bases, the J end by 8 bases, with 7 bases between. The germline V gene encodes CDR1 DFQATT and CDR2 SNEGSKA (reference sequence). Comment on this clonotype: Its specificity is not known.

V and J are TRBV20-1 and TRBJ1-2; D gene uncertain. This sequence originates from an adult who was a healthcare worker with PCR-confirmed SARS-CoV-2 infection or an uninfected control (not recorded which). Specimen: whole blood. As DNA, the CDR3 is TGCAGTGCTAGGCTCGAAGGCTACACCTTC. Its translation is CSARLEGYTF.